This T cell receptor (beta chain) appears in the sequencing data of a study of shared clonotypes between healthy human individuals. General study findings and limits: Investigators collected only blood, and repertoires in tissues likely differ. Among donors, clonotype sharing was expected to be affected by sequencing depth. The sharing of 5% to 6.5% of naive CD4 clonotypes was seen across a handful of donors.

V was shortened by 4 bases and J by 3 bases, with 11 bases between the two germline ends. The CDR3 spans 13 residues. CDR1 is SGDLS and CDR2 is YYNGEE in the germline V gene. In the case of this clone: Its target is not known.

Replicate sorted-subset PCRs were loaded with 150 to 250 ng DNA, 30,000 to 35,000 T cell genomes. The data were produced by immunoSEQ multiplex PCR, yet TCRdb's version contains in-frame clones alone and is incomplete. The sample has 2 million to 2.5 million clones, about 93% seen once; the top ten hold under 2%. Naive CD8 cells lacked CD45RO and underwent positive selection for CCR7, leaving out terminally differentiated effector memory CD45RA+ cells. Sample: naive CD8+ T cells from PBMCs. The genes are TRBV9 and TRBJ2-7, with TRBD2 as a possible D gene (6 bases). The sequence derives from a man aged 18 to 29 in good health. Some clones in this sample may be carry-over from other donors' samples. Written as DNA, the CDR3 is TGTGCCAGCAGCCCCCGGGACTTCTACGAGCAGTACTTC. Residues: CASSPRDFYEQYF.